These 23 T cell receptor beta chains were sequenced from one sample in a study of T-cell reconstitution after alpha-beta-depleted transplantation in children. Unique molecular identifiers were incorporated during preparation of the TCRbeta library. TCRdb ran MiXCR on the PCR reads and lists one entry per CDR3 protein. The sample lists 250,000 to 300,000 distinct CDR3 sequences, about 10% seen once, with over 9% in the top ten. The material was PBMCs from the stem cell graft donor, obtained from the stem cell graft. The receptors derive from a human donor who donated a stem cell graft to a child with SCID.

This clonotype has more than one count but fewer than ten. The chain joins TRBV5-1 to TRBJ2-1, with 10 bases matching TRBD2. V lost 4 bases and J lost 5; bases outside the gene matches: 6. The CDR3 runs 15 residues. Germline V gene lookup returns CDR1 SGHRS and CDR2 YFSETQ. This CDR3 is CASSELAGENNEQFF. DNA for the CDR3: TGCGCCAGCAGCGAGCTAGCGGGGGAGAACAATGAGCAGTTCTTC.

This clonotype was seen only a few times. CDR3 in amino acids: CSAEGPIRETQYF. DNA for the CDR3: TGCAGTGCCGAAGGGCCTATTAGAGAGACCCAGTACTTC. The chain joins TRBV20-1 to TRBJ2-5; D remains ambiguous. Trimming removed 6 bases at V and 4 bases at J, with 15 bases between. The germline V gene has CDR1 DFQATT and CDR2 SNEGSKA (reference sequence). The CDR3 has 13 amino acids.

The chain combines TRBV7-3 with TRBJ2-1; TRBD2 matches 9 bases. This CDR3 comprises 17 residues. The V and J ends lost 2 bases and 8 bases, in that order; junction bases with no gene match: 13. The germline gives CDR1 SGHTA, CDR2 FQGTGA. The CDR3 coding sequence is TGTGCCAGCAGCTTATCCTTAGGCCTAGCGGGGAACGATGAGCAGTTCTTC. Translating it yields CASSLSLGLAGNDEQFF.

This clonotype was picked up a small number of times. This chain connects TRBV27 to TRBJ2-7; 11 bases agree with TRBD1. V shed 4 bases and J 4 bases; nucleotides not matched to a gene: 6. Germline-derived CDR1 and CDR2 are MNHEY and SMNVEV (reference sequence). This CDR3 comprises 15 residues. The CDR3 DNA is TGTGCCAGCAGTTCAGGGACAGGGGGACTGTACGAGCAGTACTTC. This gives the protein CASSSGTGGLYEQYF.

This clonotype was seen a few times. This rearrangement joins TRBV3-1 to TRBJ2-6; D uncertain. CDR1 is LGHDT, CDR2 YNNKEL, per germline (reference sequence). Trimming took 0 bases from V and 1 from J, leaving 4 bases between them. The CDR3 is 15 residues long. This CDR3 reads CASSQEGSGANVLTF. For the CDR3, the DNA is TGTGCCAGCAGCCAAGAAGGTTCTGGGGCCAACGTCCTGACTTTC.

J is TRBJ1-4 and V is TRBV2; D is possibly TRBD1 (5 bases). Germline CDR1 SNHLY, CDR2 FYNNEI. The germline V and J ends were trimmed by 6 bases and 8 bases, with 16 bases remaining between them. This CDR3 is 14 amino acids long. CDR3 in amino acids: CASRAWGLSEKLFF. The CDR3 DNA reads as TGTGCCAGCAGGGCGTGGGGGTTGAGCGAAAAACTGTTTTTT.

This clonotype was detected a few times. The chain employs TRBV20-1 and TRBJ1-2; D perhaps matches TRBD1 (5 bases). V was pared by 3 bases and J by 3 bases, with 14 bases between. From germline, CDR1 is DFQATT and CDR2 SNEGSKA (reference sequence). This CDR3 contains 14 residues. The CDR3 DNA reads as TGCAGTGCTAGTGGGCAGGCGGGGGACTATGGCTACACCTTC. Its protein is CSASGQAGDYGYTF.

This clonotype was detected only once. This chain joins TRBV7-8 and TRBJ1-3; D is possibly TRBD1 (6 bases). V was shortened by 3 bases and J by 2 bases, with 8 bases between the two germline ends. Germline CDR1 SGHVS, CDR2 FQNEAQ. The CDR3 length is 14 residues. The CDR3 region is CASSLGDTGNTIYF. The DNA for the CDR3 is TGTGCCAGCAGCTTGGGGGACACTGGAAACACCATATATTTT.

The sample holds a few counts of this clonotype. The V and J genes are TRBV5-1 and TRBJ1-4; no clear D gene. Per the germline V gene, CDR1 is SGHRS and CDR2 is YFSETQ. The V end was cut by 2 bases, the J end by 5 bases, with 16 bases between. The CDR3 covers 16 residues. The CDR3 here is CASSFVGGKINEKLFF. The CDR3 DNA reads TGCGCCAGCAGCTTTGTGGGTGGGAAGATAAATGAAAAACTGTTTTTT. Looking up the rest from reference TRBV5-1 and TRBJ1-4 gives the full variable domain: KAGVTQTPRYLIKTRGQQVTLSCSPISGHRSVSWYQQTPGQGLQFLFEYFSETQRNKGNFPGRFSGRQFSNSRSEMNVSTLELGDSALYLCASSFVGGKINEKLFFGSGTQLSVL.

Here the CDR3 reads CAISSAETVSGNTIYF. The CDR3 bases are TGTGCCATCAGTTCGGCAGAAACCGTCTCTGGAAACACCATATATTTT. The genes are TRBV10-3 and TRBJ1-3; the D is unclear. V was shortened by 5 bases and J by 0 bases, with 14 bases between the two germline ends. CDR1 is ENHRY, CDR2 SYGVKD, per germline. The length of the CDR3 is 16 residues.

This clonotype was seen more than once but under ten times. The genes are TRBV12-3 or TRBV12-4 and TRBJ1-5, with D unresolved. This CDR3 spans 12 amino acids. With 5 bases removed from V and 5 bases from J, the gap between germline ends came to 7 bases. The CDR3 coding sequence is TGTGCCAGCAGTCTGGCCGATCAGCCCCAGCATTTT. This sequence encodes CASSLADQPQHF.

This clonotype was seen ten or more times. This chain links TRBV19 with TRBJ1-1; D ambiguous. V was cut by 3 bases and J by 0 bases, with 8 bases left in between. This CDR3 comprises 14 residues. The germline V gene has CDR1 LNHDA and CDR2 SQIVND (reference sequence). CDR3 sequence: CASSIRVMNTEAFF. In DNA, the CDR3 is TGTGCCAGTAGTATTCGTGTGATGAACACTGAAGCTTTCTTT.

The chain combines TRBV19 with TRBJ2-7; the match to TRBD1 covers 10 bases. V was pared by 6 bases and J by 2 bases, with 10 bases of the junction left unmatched. CDR1 and CDR2 from the germline V gene are LNHDA and SQIVND (reference sequence). The length of the CDR3 is 16 residues. CDR3 residues: CASRAVAGQGPYEQYF. In DNA, the CDR3 is TGTGCCAGTAGGGCAGTAGCGGGACAGGGGCCCTACGAGCAGTACTTC.

This rearrangement joins TRBV7-2 to TRBJ2-7; D might be TRBD2 (6 bases). From germline, CDR1 is SGHTA and CDR2 FQGNSA. V was cut by 6 bases and J by 5 bases, with 17 bases left in between. The CDR3 spans 14 residues. Here the CDR3 DNA reads TGTGCCAGCAGATCTACTAGGGCGGGGAACGAGCAGTACTTC. This gives the protein CASRSTRAGNEQYF.

This clonotype was detected a few times. The rearrangement joins TRBV12-3 or TRBV12-4 to TRBJ2-2, with D unclear. The CDR3 length is 14 residues. The V and J ends lost 2 bases and 7 bases respectively, with 11 bases between them. The CDR3: CASSLLGDYGELFF. The CDR3 coding sequence is TGTGCCAGCAGTTTACTGGGTGATTACGGGGAGCTGTTTTTT.

This clonotype has at least ten counts. The genes are TRBV29-1 and TRBJ2-7; TRBD1 might be the D (5 bases). The CDR3 extends over 12 amino acids. Germline V lookup: CDR1 SQVTM, CDR2 ANQGSEA. The germline V and J ends were trimmed by 2 bases and 2 bases, with 7 bases remaining between them. This CDR3 reads CSVELQAYEQYF. The CDR3 coding sequence is TGCAGCGTTGAATTACAGGCCTACGAGCAGTACTTC.

The rearrangement joins TRBV7-2 to TRBJ1-1; D is undetermined. CDR1 is SGHTA, CDR2 FQGNSA, per germline. Trimming shortened V by 3 bases and J by 10 bases, and 9 bases separated the two germline ends. This CDR3 has 11 residues. The CDR3 DNA reads TGTGCCAGCAGCTTCGGCCAGTCAGCTTTCTTT. This codes for CASSFGQSAFF.

V and J are TRBV7-9 and TRBJ2-5, with D tentatively TRBD1 (8 bases). Looked up from germline, CDR1 is SEHNR and CDR2 is FQNEAQ (reference sequence). The CDR3 runs to 15 residues. The V end was cut by 5 bases, the J end by 3 bases, with 16 bases between. The CDR3 DNA follows: TGTGCCAGCAGCCCTGGACAGGGAGGGGAAGAGACCCAGTACTTC. It codes for CASSPGQGGEETQYF.

This clonotype was seen a handful of times. The chain is built from TRBV20-1 and TRBJ2-5; D not certain. CDR3 length: 12 residues. Germline-derived CDR1 and CDR2 are DFQATT and SNEGSKA (reference sequence). Trimming took 6 bases from V and 5 from J, leaving 13 bases between them. CDR3 loop: CSASPGTETQYF. The CDR3, as DNA: TGCAGTGCCTCCCCAGGAACCGAGACCCAGTACTTC.

This chain uses TRBV11-2 with TRBJ1-5; unclear D gene. Germline values: CDR1 SGHAT, CDR2 FQNNGV. V shed 6 bases and J shed 7 bases, with 10 bases lying between them. This CDR3 has 12 residues. In DNA form, the CDR3 reads TGTGCCAGCAGTCAAGGGTTACAGCCCCAGCATTTT. Amino acids: CASSQGLQPQHF.

This clonotype was counted ten times or more. The gene calls are TRBV10-3 and TRBJ2-1; the match to TRBD2 covers 7 bases. This CDR3 region has 13 residues. V was clipped by 8 bases and J by 8 bases; unmatched bases: 9. The germline V gene has CDR1 ENHRY and CDR2 SYGVKD. The chain's CDR3 is CAISQERGYEQFF. The CDR3 nucleotides read TGTGCCATCTCGCAGGAGCGGGGTTATGAGCAGTTCTTC.

The chain joins TRBV5-1 to TRBJ2-3, with 7 bases that match TRBD2. This CDR3 spans 15 amino acids. Germline CDR1 and CDR2: SGHRS and YFSETQ. With 4 bases clipped from V and 3 bases from J, the junction kept 8 bases outside the gene matches. CDR3 in amino acids: CASSKSGALTDTQYF. CDR3 sequence (DNA): TGCGCCAGCAGCAAGAGCGGGGCCTTGACAGATACGCAGTATTTT.

This clonotype was seen repeatedly, ten times or more. V and J are TRBV7-8 and TRBJ1-2, with D maybe TRBD1 (5 bases). Germline V CDR1 and CDR2: SGHVS, FQNEAQ. Trimming cost V 5 bases and J 0 bases, with 13 bases left between them. CDR3 length equals 15 residues. DNA for the CDR3: TGTGCCAGCAGCAGAAGGGACGGCGCTAACTATGGCTACACCTTC. Its protein product is CASSRRDGANYGYTF. Variable domain in full (rest from reference TRBV7-8 and TRBJ1-2): GAGVSQSPRYKVAKRGQDVALRCDPISGHVSLFWYQQALGQGPEFLTYFQNEAQLDKSGLPSDRFFAERPEGSVSTLKIQRTQQEDSAVYLCASSRRDGANYGYTFGSGTRLTVV.